This TCR beta chain derives from a study of beta chain features in type 1 diabetes (dated by TCRdb to the late 2010s). As for the study more broadly: No differences in mean age, gender distribution, total cell number or subset yield were found between patients and healthy donors. A total of about 100 million sorted cells were examined across all samples, and RNA yield correlated strongly with the number of cells per subset. In the study, recently diagnosed type 1 diabetes patients and matched healthy donors were compared on the TCRB repertoires of their sorted circulating CD4+ T cell subsets. Naive and central memory subsets were obtained from all 30 or so donors, but regulatory and stem cell-like memory subsets were isolated from only 8 patients and about eight healthy donors. What the study reported, not specific to this receptor: At VDJ recombination sites, patients with type 1 diabetes made fewer insertions and deleted more nucleotides, a pattern implying thymic rearrangement abnormalities. Because small numbers of individuals were included in the HLA sub-analyses, any influence of HLA type on TCRB rearrangement was left unresolved. Sequencing cDNA rather than genomic DNA could over-represent highly expressing activated cells, although activation and CD3 levels did not differ between groups. Shorter templates might have been favored by PCR, but patient and control samples were amplified and corrected together, so both groups would have been affected equally by any skew. Naive, central memory and regulatory TCRB repertoires appeared to be more similar among patients than among healthy donors. A moderate but significant shortening of TCRB CDR3 length was observed in type 1 diabetes patients in all four CD4+ subsets.

Each donor gave one peripheral blood draw, averaging approximately 110 mL, which was collected into heparinised tubes. Naive, central memory, regulatory and stem cell-like memory CD4+ T cells were sorted on a BD FACSAria II using a panel including CD45RO, CCR7, CD25, CD127, CD95 and CD27. Purity was above 98% for every sorted population. PBMCs were isolated right away by Lymphoprep density gradient centrifugation and were stained directly, without culture. Samples were stained and sorted in pairs, with one healthy donor and one patient per experiment, so that batch effects were minimized. The germline V end is reduced by 9 bases and the J end by 0 bases; junction bases left unmatched: 4. The CDR3 starts with the cysteine, ends with the phenylalanine, and has 16 residues. The CDR3 DNA has 48 bases and is translated from base 1. The germline V gene (reference sequence) sets CDR1 to LNHDA and CDR2 to SQIVND.

On this clone itself: The antigen it recognizes is unknown. No much larger clonotype is one base removed from it; base qualities were not supplied.

All of the isolated RNA was reverse transcribed with the High Capacity cDNA Reverse Transcription Kit, so expressed TCRB transcripts were sequenced. Deep immunoSEQ sequencing was performed on naive, central memory and regulatory T cell samples, with an average of approximately 4 million total reads per sample. Sorted cells were lysed in RLT buffer, and RNA was extracted using DNase-treated RNeasy Micro or Mini kits according to cell number. To prevent cross-contamination, each cell subset was processed individually, whereas patient and healthy donor samples were processed jointly. TCRB sequences were amplified from cDNA with the immunoSEQ multiplex PCR, producing 87-bp fragments spanning the CDR3 region. The amplicons were sequenced using the Illumina HiSeq platform. In the original analysis: Synthetic template baselines were used to correct PCR bias computationally, reads within Hamming distance 2 were collapsed, and singletons that could not be merged were discarded. By aligning reads against IMGT, V, D and J genes, CDR3 length, and insertions or deletions at six rearrangement sites were assigned. Within each subset, clonotype counts were normalized to the number of sorted cells before true diversity and Gini coefficients were calculated with the tcR R package. Repertoire sharing was quantified using the overlap coefficient calculated on TCRB nucleotide sequences. TCRdb's version of the immuneACCESS table is confined to in-frame rearrangements and falls short of the full clone set. An unresolved V gene accounts for under half of the shortfall where checked; the remainder is of unknown origin. D and trimming were read from the DNA, whereas the V and J calls and clone size are those reported in that table. The sample table lists 130,000 to 150,000 clones, 6.5% to 8.5% of them with a count of one. About 1.4% of the sample is held by the ten biggest clonotypes.

The sequence was collected from a woman in her twenties or thirties in good health. The rearranged chain carries TRBV19 and TRBJ2-6; 11 central nucleotides agree with TRBD1. The sequenced material came from central memory CD4+ T cells from blood. In nucleotide form, the sequence is TGTGCCAGCCGAGGACAGGGGGCCTCTGGGGCCAACGTCCTGACTTTC. Translation gives CASRGQGASGANVLTF.